The sequence of this T cell receptor (beta chain) was determined in a study of blood T cell repertoires in COVID-19. Study background: Nucleic acid was either cDNA or gDNA, and it came from T cells, B-cell-depleted T cells, or PBMCs.

Ages ranged from roughly 18 to 100 years, with residence in 24 US areas. Allocation to cohorts depended on clinical history reported by the participants. After removal of 7 bases from V and 7 bases from J, the junction contained 11 bases not matched to a gene. This CDR3 is built from 14 residues. The germline V gene has CDR1 MNHEY and CDR2 SVGAGI. Original methodology: How many nucleated cells were present was estimated from reference gene primer amplification. Some clones are missing from TCRdb's copy, which holds only in-frame ones; the method was immunoSEQ multiplex PCR. V and J calls and clone size come straight from that table; D and trimming were deduced from the DNA. The repertoire holds under 300,000 clones, with about nine tenths as singletons.

The chain links TRBV6-5 to TRBJ1-1, with 8 bases matching TRBD1. Sequencing was performed on PBMCs or T cells enriched from blood (not recorded which). The receptor comes from a woman in her thirties with acute COVID-19. CDR3: CASNPDRDEGEAFF. Here the CDR3 DNA reads TGTGCCAGCAACCCGGACAGGGACGAGGGTGAAGCTTTCTTT.